This is a list of T cell receptor beta chains from one sample in a study of cytomegalovirus exposure and HLA in healthy donors. The table came from immunoSEQ multiplex PCR; TCRdb's copy has only in-frame clones and leaves some out. The sample consists of some 65,000 clones, 78% of them appearing once. Source material: PBMCs. The source of these receptors is a girl between 10 and 17 years old in good health and CMV-seropositive. Each CDR3 is given with its conserved first and last residue. D genes are given only for firm matches. Where a row states a size, it is once, few, many or the class of an expanded clone; other rows omit it.

DNA	CDR3	D	size	J	V
TGTGCCAGCAAAACGGGACTAGCGGGAGGGTCCACTGGGGCCAACGTCCTGACTTTC	CASKTGLAGGSTGANVLTF	TRBD2	.	TRBJ2-6	TRBV6-4
TGCGCCAGCAGCATAGCGGGACAGGGGGCCTTTCACTCTGGAAACACCATATATTTT	CASSIAGQGAFHSGNTIYF	TRBD1	.	TRBJ1-3	TRBV5-1
TGTGCCAGCAGTGAAAGAGATGGGACAGGGAATCAGCCCCAGCATTTT	CASSERDGTGNQPQHF	TRBD1	.	TRBJ1-5	TRBV6-1
TGTGCCAGTAGTATCGGTTTTCCCAATGAGCAGTTCTTC	CASSIGFPNEQFF	.	.	TRBJ2-1	TRBV19
TGTGCCACCTCCCGACTGAATGAGCAGTTCTTC	CATSRLNEQFF	.	.	TRBJ2-1	TRBV6-5
TGTGCCAGCTCACCGACAGGCGCTGGAAACACCATATATTTT	CASSPTGAGNTIYF	.	once	TRBJ1-3	TRBV18
TGTGCCAGCAGCTTGGGGACAGGGGGCGGGCGGGCCTACGAGCAGTACTTC	CASSLGTGGGRAYEQYF	TRBD1	few	TRBJ2-7	TRBV5-6
TGTGCCAGCAGCTGGGGGGAGAACACTGAAGCTTTCTTT	CASSWGENTEAFF	.	.	TRBJ1-1	TRBV11-3
TGTGCCAGCAGCAGCCGACACGTTCGCACAGATACGCAGTATTTT	CASSSRHVRTDTQYF	.	once	TRBJ2-3	TRBV9
TGTGCCAGCAGCAAAGAGGGGCTGGACACCTGTGAAGCTTTCTTT	CASSKEGLDTCEAFF	.	few	TRBJ1-1	TRBV21-1
TGTGCCAGCAGCGCACTAGCGGGAGTGGGGGAGCAGTACTTC	CASSALAGVGEQYF	TRBD2	.	TRBJ2-7	TRBV9
TGTGCCAGCAGTGCCAGGGGTCTTACGGCTGAAGCTTTCTTT	CASSARGLTAEAFF	.	.	TRBJ1-1	TRBV6-5
TGTGCCAGCAGCTCGGGGTACGGAGAGACCCAGTACTTC	CASSSGYGETQYF	.	.	TRBJ2-5	TRBV11-2
TGTGCCACCAGCGGCTCCGACCAGGGGAAAGAGACCCAGTACTTC	CATSGSDQGKETQYF	.	.	TRBJ2-5	TRBV15
TGCGCCAGCAGCCTCGCGGGGTTCGACGAGCAGTACTTC	CASSLAGFDEQYF	.	.	TRBJ2-7	TRBV4-1
TGTGCCAGCAGTTACTCGACCGGGGATAGCTCCTACGAGCAGTACTTC	CASSYSTGDSSYEQYF	.	.	TRBJ2-7	TRBV6-6
TGTGCCAGCTCAGGGGGGATTGAAGAGACCCAGTACTTC	CASSGGIEETQYF	.	few	TRBJ2-5	TRBV18
TGTGCCAGCAGTTCCGCGGACAGAGACACCGGGGAGCTGTTTTTT	CASSSADRDTGELFF	.	few	TRBJ2-2	TRBV28
TGTGCCAGCAGCCAGAGGGATTCTGAAGCTTTCTTT	CASSQRDSEAFF	.	once	TRBJ1-1	TRBV7-9
TGCGCCAGCAGCTTGACCTCTTCACGAGCCGAAGAGACCCAGTACTTC	CASSLTSSRAEETQYF	.	few	TRBJ2-5	TRBV5-1
TGTGCCAGCAGTTGGAGCAGGGGTTACGACGAGCAGTACTTC	CASSWSRGYDEQYF	.	.	TRBJ2-7	TRBV6-1
TGCGCCAGCACCCCCCGGGTCACTGAAGCTTTCTTT	CASTPRVTEAFF	.	few	TRBJ1-1	TRBV4-1
TGTGCCAGCAGCCCGACAGGGGGGAACACTGAAGCTTTCTTT	CASSPTGGNTEAFF	TRBD1	few	TRBJ1-1	TRBV28
TGTGCCAGCAGCCCCGGACAGGGTCCCAATGAGCAGTTCTTC	CASSPGQGPNEQFF	TRBD1	once	TRBJ2-1	TRBV7-9
TGTGCCAGCACGGTGAGCTCCTACAATGAGCAGTTCTTC	CASTVSSYNEQFF	.	.	TRBJ2-1	TRBV2
TGTGCCAGCAGTTTTAGCGGGAGTGTCGTTAATGAGCAGTTCTTC	CASSFSGSVVNEQFF	TRBD2	once	TRBJ2-1	TRBV6-5
TGTGCCAGCAGCGAGGTGGGGGCCTATGGCTACACCTTC	CASSEVGAYGYTF	.	few	TRBJ1-2	TRBV9
TGCGCCAGCAGCCACACCGGGACTAGCGGGAGTCCCCCCTACGAGCAGTACTTC	CASSHTGTSGSPPYEQYF	TRBD2	.	TRBJ2-7	TRBV5-1
TGTGCCTGGAGCCGGACGGGAACACTGAACACTGAAGCTTTCTTT	CAWSRTGTLNTEAFF	.	.	TRBJ1-1	TRBV30
TGCGCCAGCAGTGACCCGGGAGATCAGCCCCAGCATTTT	CASSDPGDQPQHF	.	few	TRBJ1-5	TRBV10-2
TGCGCCAGCAGTGAATCGGGGGCTGGAAACACCATATATTTT	CASSESGAGNTIYF	.	few	TRBJ1-3	TRBV10-1
TGCGCCAGCAGCTTACGAGAAATGAGCTCTGGAAACACCATATATTTT	CASSLREMSSGNTIYF	.	.	TRBJ1-3	TRBV4-1
TGTGCCAGCAGCTTACAGATAGACAGTGAGCAGTTCTTC	CASSLQIDSEQFF	.	.	TRBJ2-1	TRBV11-2
TGCGCCAGCAGCCAAGGGGGGCGGGAGGGATCCTACGAGCAGTACTTC	CASSQGGREGSYEQYF	TRBD2	few	TRBJ2-7	TRBV4-3
TGTGCCAGCAGTCTAGCCAAACCCTACGAGCAGTACTTC	CASSLAKPYEQYF	.	.	TRBJ2-7	TRBV27
TGCGCCAGCAGCCCCCGGACAGTCCTTAGCAATCAGCCCCAGCATTTT	CASSPRTVLSNQPQHF	.	once	TRBJ1-5	TRBV4-1
TGTGCCAGCACTTCCGTTTCAGGGGGAAATCAGCCCCAGCATTTT	CASTSVSGGNQPQHF	TRBD1	.	TRBJ1-5	TRBV7-2
TGTGCCAGCACCCCGCCGGGGGGGAGCACTGAAGCTTTCTTT	CASTPPGGSTEAFF	.	.	TRBJ1-1	TRBV5-4